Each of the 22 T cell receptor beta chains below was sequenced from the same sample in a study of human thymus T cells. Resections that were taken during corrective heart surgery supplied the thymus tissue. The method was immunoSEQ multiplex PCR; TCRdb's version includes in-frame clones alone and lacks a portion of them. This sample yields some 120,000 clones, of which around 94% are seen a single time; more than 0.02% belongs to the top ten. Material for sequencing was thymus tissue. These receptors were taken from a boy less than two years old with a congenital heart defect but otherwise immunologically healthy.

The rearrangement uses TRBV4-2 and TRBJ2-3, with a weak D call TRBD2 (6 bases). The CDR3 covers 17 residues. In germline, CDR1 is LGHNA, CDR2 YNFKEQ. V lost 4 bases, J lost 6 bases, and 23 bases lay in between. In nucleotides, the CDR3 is TGTGCCAGCAGCCCTCGAGCCTGGCGGGGCCACGGGGATACGCAGTATTTT. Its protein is CASSPRAWRGHGDTQYF.

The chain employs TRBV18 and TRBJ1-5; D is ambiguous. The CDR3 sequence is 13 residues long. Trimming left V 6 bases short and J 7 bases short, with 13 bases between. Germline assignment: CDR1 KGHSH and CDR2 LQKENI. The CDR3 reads CASSPLGLQPQHF. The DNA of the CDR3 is TGTGCCAGCTCCCCTTTGGGCTTGCAGCCCCAGCATTTT.

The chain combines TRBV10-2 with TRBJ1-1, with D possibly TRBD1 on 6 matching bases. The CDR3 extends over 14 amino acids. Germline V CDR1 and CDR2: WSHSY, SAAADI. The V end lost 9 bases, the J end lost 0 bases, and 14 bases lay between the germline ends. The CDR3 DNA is TGCGCCAGTATCAGGGGAGGAGTGAACACTGAAGCTTTCTTT. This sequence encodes CASIRGGVNTEAFF.

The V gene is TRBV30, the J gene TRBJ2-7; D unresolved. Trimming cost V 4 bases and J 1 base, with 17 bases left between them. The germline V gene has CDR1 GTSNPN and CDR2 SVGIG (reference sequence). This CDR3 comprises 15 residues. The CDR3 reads CAWTPSRDRSYEQYF. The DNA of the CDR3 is TGTGCCTGGACCCCGTCAAGGGATAGATCCTACGAGCAGTACTTC.

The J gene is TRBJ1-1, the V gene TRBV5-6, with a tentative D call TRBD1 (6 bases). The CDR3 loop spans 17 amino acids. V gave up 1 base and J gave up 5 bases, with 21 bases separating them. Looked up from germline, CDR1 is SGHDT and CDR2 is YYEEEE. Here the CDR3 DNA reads TGTGCCAGCAGCTTGCTTGGTGAAGGGGGGCGCCGGACTGAAGCTTTCTTT. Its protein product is CASSLLGEGGRRTEAFF.

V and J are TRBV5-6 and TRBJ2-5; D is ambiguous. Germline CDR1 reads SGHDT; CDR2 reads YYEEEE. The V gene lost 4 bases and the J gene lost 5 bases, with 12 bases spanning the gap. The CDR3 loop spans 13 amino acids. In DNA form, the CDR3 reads TGTGCCAGCAGCCAGACGGTTTGGGAGACCCAGTACTTC. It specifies CASSQTVWETQYF.

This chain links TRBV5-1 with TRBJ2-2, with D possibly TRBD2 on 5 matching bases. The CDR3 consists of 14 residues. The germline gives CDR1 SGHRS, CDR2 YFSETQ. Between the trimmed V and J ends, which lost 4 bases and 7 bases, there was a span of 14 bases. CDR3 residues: CASSGGPDHGELFF. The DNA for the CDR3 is TGCGCCAGCAGCGGCGGGCCTGATCACGGGGAGCTGTTTTTT.

DNA for the CDR3: TGTGCCAGCAGTTTTGGGCAGGACACTGAAGCTTTCTTT. This codes for CASSFGQDTEAFF. The J gene is TRBJ1-1, the V gene TRBV28; D remains ambiguous. Germline loops: CDR1 MDHEN, CDR2 SYDVKM. The CDR3 runs 13 residues. Trimming removed 3 bases from V and 3 bases from J, with 8 bases in between.

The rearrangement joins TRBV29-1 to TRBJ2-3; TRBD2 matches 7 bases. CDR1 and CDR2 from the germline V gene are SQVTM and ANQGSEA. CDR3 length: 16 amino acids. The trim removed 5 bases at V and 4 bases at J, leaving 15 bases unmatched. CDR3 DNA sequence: TGCAGCGTTCTCCATAGCGGCGGACTAGGGGCAGATACGCAGTATTTT. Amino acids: CSVLHSGGLGADTQYF.

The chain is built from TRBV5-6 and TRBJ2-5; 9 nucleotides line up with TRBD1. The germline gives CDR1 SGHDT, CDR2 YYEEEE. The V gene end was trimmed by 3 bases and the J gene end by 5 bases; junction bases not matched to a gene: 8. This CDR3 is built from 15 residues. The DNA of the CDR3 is TGTGCCAGCAGCTCACCGGGACAGGGAATGGAGACCCAGTACTTC. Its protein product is CASSSPGQGMETQYF. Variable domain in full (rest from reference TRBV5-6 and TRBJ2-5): DAGVTQSPTHLIKTRGQQVTLRCSPKSGHDTVSWYQQALGQGPQFIFQYYEEEERQRGNFPDRFSGHQFPNYSSELNVNALLLGDSALYLCASSSPGQGMETQYFGPGTRLLVL.

The CDR3 is CASSLGSWPREAYGYTF. The CDR3 DNA reads TGTGCCAGCAGCCTAGGGTCGTGGCCTAGGGAAGCCTATGGCTACACCTTC. The chain is built from TRBV7-9 and TRBJ1-2; D ambiguous. V was cut by 5 bases and J by 4 bases, with 23 bases left in between. The CDR3 totals 17 residues. CDR1 and CDR2 (germline): SEHNR, FQNEAQ (reference sequence).

Here the CDR3 reads CASWSQGNTEAFF. CDR3 sequence (DNA): TGTGCCAGCTGGTCACAAGGGAACACTGAAGCTTTCTTT. The chain joins TRBV6-1 to TRBJ1-1; D not certain. The CDR3 covers 13 residues. V dropped 8 bases and J dropped 1 base, with 11 bases sitting between them. Germline-derived CDR1 and CDR2 are MNHNS and SASEGT.

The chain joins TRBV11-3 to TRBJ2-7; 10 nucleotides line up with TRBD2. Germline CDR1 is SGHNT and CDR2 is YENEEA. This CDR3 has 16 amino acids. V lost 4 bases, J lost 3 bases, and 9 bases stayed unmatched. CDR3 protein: CASSSQDVAGGYEQYF. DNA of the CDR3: TGTGCCAGCAGCTCCCAAGACGTAGCGGGGGGCTACGAGCAGTACTTC.

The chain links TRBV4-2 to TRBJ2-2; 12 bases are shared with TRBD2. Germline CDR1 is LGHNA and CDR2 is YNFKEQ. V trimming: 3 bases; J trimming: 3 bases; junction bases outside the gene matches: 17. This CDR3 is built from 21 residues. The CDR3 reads CASSHFTLAGGPRRYTGELFF. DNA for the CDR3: TGTGCCAGCAGCCATTTTACGCTAGCGGGGGGGCCTCGACGGTACACCGGGGAGCTGTTTTTT.

The CDR3 here is CASSRTSVATTSYEQYF. CDR3 coding DNA: TGTGCCAGCAGCAGAACCTCGGTGGCTACAACGTCTTACGAGCAGTACTTC. The chain couples TRBV7-8 to TRBJ2-7; D gene unclear. V was clipped by 5 bases and J by 4 bases, with 24 bases between them. From germline, CDR1 is SGHVS and CDR2 FQNEAQ. This CDR3 has 17 residues.

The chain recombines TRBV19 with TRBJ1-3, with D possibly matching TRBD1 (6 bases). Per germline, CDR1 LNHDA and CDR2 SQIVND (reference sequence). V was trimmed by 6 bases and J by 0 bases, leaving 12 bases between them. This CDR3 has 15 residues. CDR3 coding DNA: TGTGCCAGTAGGACCACAGGGAGCTCTGGAAACACCATATATTTT. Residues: CASRTTGSSGNTIYF.

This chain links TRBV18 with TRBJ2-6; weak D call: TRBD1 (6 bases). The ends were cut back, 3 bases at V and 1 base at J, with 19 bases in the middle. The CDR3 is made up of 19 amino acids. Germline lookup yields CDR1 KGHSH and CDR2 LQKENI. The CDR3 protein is CASSPEFAGVYSGANVLTF. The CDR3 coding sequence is TGTGCCAGCTCACCGGAGTTTGCAGGGGTATATTCTGGGGCCAACGTCCTGACTTTC.

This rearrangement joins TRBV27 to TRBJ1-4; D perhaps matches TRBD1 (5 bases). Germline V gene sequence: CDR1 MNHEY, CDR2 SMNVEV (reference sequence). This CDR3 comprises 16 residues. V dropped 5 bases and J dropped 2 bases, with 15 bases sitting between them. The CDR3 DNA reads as TGTGCCAGCAGTCCCCAGGGTAGGGCGACTAATGAAAAACTGTTTTTT. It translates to CASSPQGRATNEKLFF.

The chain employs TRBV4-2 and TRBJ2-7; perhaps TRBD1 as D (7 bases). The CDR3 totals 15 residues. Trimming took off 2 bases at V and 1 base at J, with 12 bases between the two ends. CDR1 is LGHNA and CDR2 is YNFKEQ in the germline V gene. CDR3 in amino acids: CASSQHQGGSYEQYF. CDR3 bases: TGTGCCAGCAGCCAACACCAGGGGGGATCCTACGAGCAGTACTTC.

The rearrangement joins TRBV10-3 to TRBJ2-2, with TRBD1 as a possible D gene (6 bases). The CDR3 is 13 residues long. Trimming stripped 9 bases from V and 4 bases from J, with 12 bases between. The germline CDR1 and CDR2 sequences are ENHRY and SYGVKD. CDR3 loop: CAIGGRGTGELFF. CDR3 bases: TGTGCCATAGGTGGCAGGGGCACCGGGGAGCTGTTTTTT.

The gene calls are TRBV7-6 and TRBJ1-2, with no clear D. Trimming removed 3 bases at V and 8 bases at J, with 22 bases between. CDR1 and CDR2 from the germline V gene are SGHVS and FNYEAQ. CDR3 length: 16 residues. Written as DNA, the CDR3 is TGTGCCAGCAGCTTTAACCATGAGGAGGGCTCCGGCGGCTACACCTTC. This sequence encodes CASSFNHEEGSGGYTF.

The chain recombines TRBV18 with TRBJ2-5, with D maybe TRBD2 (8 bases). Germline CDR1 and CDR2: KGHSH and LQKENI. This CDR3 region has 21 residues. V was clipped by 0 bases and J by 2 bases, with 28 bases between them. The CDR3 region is CASSPPRGRASGPYYQETQYF. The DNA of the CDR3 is TGTGCCAGCTCACCACCCAGGGGGAGGGCTAGCGGGCCCTACTATCAAGAGACCCAGTACTTC.